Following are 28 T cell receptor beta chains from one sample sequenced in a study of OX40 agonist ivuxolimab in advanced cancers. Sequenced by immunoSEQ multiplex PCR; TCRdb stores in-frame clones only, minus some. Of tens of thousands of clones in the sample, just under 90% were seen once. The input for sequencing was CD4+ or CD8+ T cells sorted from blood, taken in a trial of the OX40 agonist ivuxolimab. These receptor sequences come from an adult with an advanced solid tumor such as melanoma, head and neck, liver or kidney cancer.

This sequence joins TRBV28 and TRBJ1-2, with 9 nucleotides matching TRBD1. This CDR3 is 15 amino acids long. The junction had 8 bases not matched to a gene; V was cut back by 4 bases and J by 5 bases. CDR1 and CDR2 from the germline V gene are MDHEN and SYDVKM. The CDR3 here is CASSSRGQGNYGYTF. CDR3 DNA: TGTGCCAGCAGTTCTAGAGGACAGGGGAATTATGGCTACACCTTC.

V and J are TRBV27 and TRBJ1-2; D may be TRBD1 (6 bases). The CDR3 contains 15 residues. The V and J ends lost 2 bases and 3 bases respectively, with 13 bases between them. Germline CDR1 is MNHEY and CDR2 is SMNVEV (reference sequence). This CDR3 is CASSLRGGGYYGYTF. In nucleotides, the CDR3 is TGTGCCAGCAGTTTAAGAGGGGGGGGTTACTATGGCTACACCTTC.

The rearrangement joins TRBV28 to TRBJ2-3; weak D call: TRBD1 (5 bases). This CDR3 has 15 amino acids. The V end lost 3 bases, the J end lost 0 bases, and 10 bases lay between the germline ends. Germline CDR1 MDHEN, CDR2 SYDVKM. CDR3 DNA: TGTGCCAGCAGTTTCGACAGCACTAGCACAGATACGCAGTATTTT. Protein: CASSFDSTSTDTQYF.

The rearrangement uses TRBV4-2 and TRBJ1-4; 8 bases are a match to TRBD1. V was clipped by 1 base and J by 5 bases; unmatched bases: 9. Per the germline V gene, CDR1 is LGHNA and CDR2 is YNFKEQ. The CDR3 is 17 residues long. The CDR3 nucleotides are TGTGCCAGCAGCCAAGCCTGGGAGGGACAGGTGAATGAAAAACTGTTTTTT. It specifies CASSQAWEGQVNEKLFF.

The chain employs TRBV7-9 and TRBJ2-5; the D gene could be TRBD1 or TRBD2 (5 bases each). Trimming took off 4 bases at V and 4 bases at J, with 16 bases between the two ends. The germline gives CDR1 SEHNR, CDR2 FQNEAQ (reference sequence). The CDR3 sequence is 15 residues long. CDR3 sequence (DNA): TGTGCCAGCAGCTCCACCGGGACCCAGGGAGAGACCCAGTACTTC. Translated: CASSSTGTQGETQYF.

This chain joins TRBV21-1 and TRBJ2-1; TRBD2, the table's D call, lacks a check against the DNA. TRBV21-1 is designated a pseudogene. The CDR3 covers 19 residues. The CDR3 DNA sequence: TGTGCCAGCAGCAAAGTATTTGGGACTAGCGGAGCCTCCTACAATGAGCAGTTCTTC. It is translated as CASSKVFGTSGASYNEQFF.

The CDR3 protein is CASSLGPIYTGELFF. CDR3 nucleotide sequence: TGTGCCAGCAGTTTAGGCCCGATTTACACCGGGGAGCTGTTTTTT. V is TRBV27 and J is TRBJ2-2; no clear D gene. The CDR3 length is 15 residues. The germline V and J ends were trimmed by 2 bases and 3 bases, with 10 bases remaining between them. The V gene's germline CDR1 is MNHEY and CDR2 SMNVEV (reference sequence).

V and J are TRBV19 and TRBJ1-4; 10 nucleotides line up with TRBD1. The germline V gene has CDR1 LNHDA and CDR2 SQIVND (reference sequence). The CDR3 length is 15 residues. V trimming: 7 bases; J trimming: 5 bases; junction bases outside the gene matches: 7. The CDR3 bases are TGTGCCAGTACAATTTGGACAGGGGGAAATGAAAAACTGTTTTTT. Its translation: CASTIWTGGNEKLFF.

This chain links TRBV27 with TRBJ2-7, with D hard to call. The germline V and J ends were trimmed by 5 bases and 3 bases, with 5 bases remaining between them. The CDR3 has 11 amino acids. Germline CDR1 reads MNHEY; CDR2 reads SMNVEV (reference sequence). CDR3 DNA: TGTGCCAGCAGTAATCTCTACGAGCAGTACTTC. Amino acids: CASSNLYEQYF.

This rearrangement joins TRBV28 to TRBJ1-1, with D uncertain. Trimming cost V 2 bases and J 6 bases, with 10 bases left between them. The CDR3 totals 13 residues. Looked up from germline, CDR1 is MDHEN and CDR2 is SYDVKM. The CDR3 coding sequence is TGTGCCAGCAGTTTAAAAATAGTCCCTGAAGCTTTCTTT. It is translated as CASSLKIVPEAFF.

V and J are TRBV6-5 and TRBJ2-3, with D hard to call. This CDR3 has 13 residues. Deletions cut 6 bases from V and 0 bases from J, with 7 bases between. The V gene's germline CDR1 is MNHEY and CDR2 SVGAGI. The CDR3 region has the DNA TGTGCCAGCAGACAACATAGCACAGATACGCAGTATTTT. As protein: CASRQHSTDTQYF.

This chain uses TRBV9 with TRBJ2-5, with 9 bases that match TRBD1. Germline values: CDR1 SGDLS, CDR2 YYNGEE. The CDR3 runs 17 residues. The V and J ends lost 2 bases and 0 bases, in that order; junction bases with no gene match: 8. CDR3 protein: CASSVSRTGEYQETQYF. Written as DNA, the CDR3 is TGTGCCAGCAGCGTTTCGAGGACAGGGGAGTACCAAGAGACCCAGTACTTC.

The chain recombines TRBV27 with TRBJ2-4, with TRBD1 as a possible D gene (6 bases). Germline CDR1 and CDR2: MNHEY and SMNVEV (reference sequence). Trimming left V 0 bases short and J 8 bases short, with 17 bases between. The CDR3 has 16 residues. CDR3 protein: CASSLSGQTPRDIQYF. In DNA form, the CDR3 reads TGTGCCAGCAGTTTATCCGGACAGACGCCTCGGGACATTCAGTACTTC.

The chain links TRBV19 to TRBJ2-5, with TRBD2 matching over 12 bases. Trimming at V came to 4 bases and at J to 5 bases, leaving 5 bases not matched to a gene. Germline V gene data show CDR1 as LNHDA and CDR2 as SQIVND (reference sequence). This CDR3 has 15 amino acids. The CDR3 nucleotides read TGTGCCAGTAGTAAAGGACTAGCGGGATGGGAGACCCAGTACTTC. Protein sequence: CASSKGLAGWETQYF.

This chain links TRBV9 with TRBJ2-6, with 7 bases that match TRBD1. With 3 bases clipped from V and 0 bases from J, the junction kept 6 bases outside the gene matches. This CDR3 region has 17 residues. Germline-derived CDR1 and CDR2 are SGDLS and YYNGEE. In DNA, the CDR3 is TGTGCCAGCAGCGACCGGGACAGAGTCTCTGGGGCCAACGTCCTGACTTTC. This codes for CASSDRDRVSGANVLTF.

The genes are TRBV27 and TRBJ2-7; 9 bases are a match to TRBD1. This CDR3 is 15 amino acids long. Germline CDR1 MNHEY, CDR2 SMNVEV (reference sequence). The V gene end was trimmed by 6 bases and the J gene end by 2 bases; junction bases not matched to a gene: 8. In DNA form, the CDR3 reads TGTGCCAGCAGCAAATCCGGGACAGGGCCCTACGAGCAGTACTTC. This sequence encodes CASSKSGTGPYEQYF.

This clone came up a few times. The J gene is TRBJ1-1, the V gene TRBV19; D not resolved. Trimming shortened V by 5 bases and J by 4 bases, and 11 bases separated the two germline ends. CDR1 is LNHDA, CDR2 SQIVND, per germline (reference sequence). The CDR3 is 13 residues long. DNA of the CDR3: TGTGCCAGTAGTTGGAGACCGGTCACTGAAGCTTTCTTT. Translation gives CASSWRPVTEAFF.

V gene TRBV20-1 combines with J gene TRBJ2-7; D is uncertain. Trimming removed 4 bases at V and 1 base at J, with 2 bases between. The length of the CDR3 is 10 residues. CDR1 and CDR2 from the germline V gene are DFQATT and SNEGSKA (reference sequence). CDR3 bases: TGCAGTGCTACTTCCTACGAGCAGTACTTC. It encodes CSATSYEQYF.

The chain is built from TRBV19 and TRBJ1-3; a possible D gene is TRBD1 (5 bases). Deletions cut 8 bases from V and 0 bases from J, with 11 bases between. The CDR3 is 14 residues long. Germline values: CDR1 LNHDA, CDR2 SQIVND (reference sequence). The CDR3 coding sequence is TGTGCCAGTCTTAGGGACGTCTCTGGAAACACCATATATTTT. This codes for CASLRDVSGNTIYF.

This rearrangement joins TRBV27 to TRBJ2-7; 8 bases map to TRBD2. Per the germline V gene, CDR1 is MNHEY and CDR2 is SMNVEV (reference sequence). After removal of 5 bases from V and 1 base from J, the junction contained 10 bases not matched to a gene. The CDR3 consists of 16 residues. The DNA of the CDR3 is TGTGCCAGCAGTCCCCGGGGGGGACTAGGATCCTACGAGCAGTACTTC. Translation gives CASSPRGGLGSYEQYF.

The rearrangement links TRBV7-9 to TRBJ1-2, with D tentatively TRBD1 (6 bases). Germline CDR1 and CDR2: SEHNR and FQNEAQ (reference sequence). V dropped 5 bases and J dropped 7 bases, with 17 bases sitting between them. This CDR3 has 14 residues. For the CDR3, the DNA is TGTGCCAGCAGCCTAGGGGGGTTACCAGGTGGCTACACCTTC. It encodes CASSLGGLPGGYTF.

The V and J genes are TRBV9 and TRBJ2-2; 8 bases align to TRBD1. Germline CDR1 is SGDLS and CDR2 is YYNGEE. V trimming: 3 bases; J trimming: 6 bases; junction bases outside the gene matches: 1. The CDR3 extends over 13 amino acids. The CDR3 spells CASSETGAGELFF. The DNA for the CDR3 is TGTGCCAGCAGCGAGACAGGGGCCGGGGAGCTGTTTTTT.

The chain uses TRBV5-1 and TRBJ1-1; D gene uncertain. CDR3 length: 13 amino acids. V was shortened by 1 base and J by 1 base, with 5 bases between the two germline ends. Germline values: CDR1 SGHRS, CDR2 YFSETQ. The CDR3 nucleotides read TGCGCCAGCAGCTTGATAGGGAACACTGAAGCTTTCTTT. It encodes CASSLIGNTEAFF.

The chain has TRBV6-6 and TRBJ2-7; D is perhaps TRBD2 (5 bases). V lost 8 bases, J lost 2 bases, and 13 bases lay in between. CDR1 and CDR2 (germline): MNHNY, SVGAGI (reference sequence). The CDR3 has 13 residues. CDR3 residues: CASLGDPTYEQYF. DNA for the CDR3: TGTGCCAGCCTCGGGGATCCCACCTACGAGCAGTACTTC.

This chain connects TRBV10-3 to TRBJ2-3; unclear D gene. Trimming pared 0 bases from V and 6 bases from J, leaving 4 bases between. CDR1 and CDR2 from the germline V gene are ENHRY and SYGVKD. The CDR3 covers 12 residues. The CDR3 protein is CAISESEDTQYF. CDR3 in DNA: TGTGCCATCAGTGAGTCGGAGGATACGCAGTATTTT.

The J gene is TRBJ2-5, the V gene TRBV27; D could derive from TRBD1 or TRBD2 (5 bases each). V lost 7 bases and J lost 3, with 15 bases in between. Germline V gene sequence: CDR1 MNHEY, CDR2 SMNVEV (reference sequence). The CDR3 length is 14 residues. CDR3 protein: CASTESWGKETQYF. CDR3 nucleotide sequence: TGTGCCAGCACTGAGAGTTGGGGGAAAGAGACCCAGTACTTC.

As DNA, the CDR3 is TGTGCCAGCAGCGTAGAATGGGGGAGCAAGAATGAGCAGTTCTTC. Translating it yields CASSVEWGSKNEQFF. J is TRBJ2-1 and V is TRBV9; the D call may be TRBD1 or TRBD2 (5 bases each). The V end was cut by 0 bases, the J end by 7 bases, with 14 bases between. In germline, CDR1 is SGDLS, CDR2 YYNGEE. The CDR3 covers 15 residues.

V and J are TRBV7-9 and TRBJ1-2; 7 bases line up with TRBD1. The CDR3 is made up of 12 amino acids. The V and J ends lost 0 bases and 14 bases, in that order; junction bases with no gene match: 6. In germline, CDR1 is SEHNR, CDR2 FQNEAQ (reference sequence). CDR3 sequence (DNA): TGTGCCAGCAGCTTAGCAGGACAGGCCCAAACCTTC. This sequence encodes CASSLAGQAQTF.